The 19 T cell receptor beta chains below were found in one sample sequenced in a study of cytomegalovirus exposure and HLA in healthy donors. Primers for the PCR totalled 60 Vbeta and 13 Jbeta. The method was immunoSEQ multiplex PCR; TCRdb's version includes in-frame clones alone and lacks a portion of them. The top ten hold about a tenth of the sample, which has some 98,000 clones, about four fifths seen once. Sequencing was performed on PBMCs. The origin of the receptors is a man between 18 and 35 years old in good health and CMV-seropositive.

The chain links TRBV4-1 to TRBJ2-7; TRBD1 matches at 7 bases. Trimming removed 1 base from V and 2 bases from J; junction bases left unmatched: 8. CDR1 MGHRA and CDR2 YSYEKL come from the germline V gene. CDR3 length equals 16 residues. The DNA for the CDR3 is TGCGCCAGCAGCCAAGTCTTTCGGGACAGAGCCTACGAGCAGTACTTC. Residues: CASSQVFRDRAYEQYF.

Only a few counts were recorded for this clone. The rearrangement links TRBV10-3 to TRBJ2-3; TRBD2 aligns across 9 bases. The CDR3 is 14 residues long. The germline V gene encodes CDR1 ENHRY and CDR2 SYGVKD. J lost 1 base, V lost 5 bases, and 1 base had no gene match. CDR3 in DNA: TGTGCCATCAGTAGGACTAGCGGCACAGATACGCAGTATTTT. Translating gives CAISRTSGTDTQYF.

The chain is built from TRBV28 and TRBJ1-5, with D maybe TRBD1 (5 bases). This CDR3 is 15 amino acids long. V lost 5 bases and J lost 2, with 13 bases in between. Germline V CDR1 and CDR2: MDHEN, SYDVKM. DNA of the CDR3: TGTGCCAGCAGTCTGACAGTATTGGGCAATCAGCCCCAGCATTTT. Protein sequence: CASSLTVLGNQPQHF.

This CDR3 is CSVRGGHGNIQYF. CDR3 sequence (DNA): TGCAGCGTTCGGGGGGGCCATGGAAACATTCAGTACTTC. The chain is built from TRBV29-1 and TRBJ2-4, with 8 bases aligning to TRBD2. V shed 5 bases, J shed 6 bases, and the junction held 6 bases outside the gene matches. Germline CDR1 is SQVTM and CDR2 is ANQGSEA. This CDR3 has 13 residues.

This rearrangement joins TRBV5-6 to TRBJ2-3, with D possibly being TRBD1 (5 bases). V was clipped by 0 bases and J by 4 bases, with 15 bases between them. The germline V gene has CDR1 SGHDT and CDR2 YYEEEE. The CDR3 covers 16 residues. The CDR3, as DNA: TGTGCCAGCAGCTTGGGGCCCAGGGTTGGGCCAGATACGCAGTATTTT. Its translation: CASSLGPRVGPDTQYF.

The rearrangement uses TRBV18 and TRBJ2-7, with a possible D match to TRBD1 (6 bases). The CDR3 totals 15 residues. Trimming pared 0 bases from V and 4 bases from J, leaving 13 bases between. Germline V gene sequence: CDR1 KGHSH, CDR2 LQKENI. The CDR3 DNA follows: TGTGCCAGCTCACCACCCACCACAGGGTTTTACGAGCAGTACTTC. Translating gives CASSPPTTGFYEQYF.

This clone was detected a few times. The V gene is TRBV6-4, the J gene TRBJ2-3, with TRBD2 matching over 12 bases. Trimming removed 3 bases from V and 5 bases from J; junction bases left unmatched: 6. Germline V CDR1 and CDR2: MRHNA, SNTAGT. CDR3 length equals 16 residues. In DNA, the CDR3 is TGTGCCAGCAGTGAGGCTAGCGGGGGGGCCGAAGATACGCAGTATTTT. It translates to CASSEASGGAEDTQYF.

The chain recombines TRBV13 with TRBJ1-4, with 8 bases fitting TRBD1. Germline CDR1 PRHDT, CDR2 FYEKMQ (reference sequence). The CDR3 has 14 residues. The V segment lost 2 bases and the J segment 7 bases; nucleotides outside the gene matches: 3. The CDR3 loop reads CASSLTGQGEKLFF. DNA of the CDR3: TGTGCCAGCAGCTTAACTGGACAGGGTGAAAAACTGTTTTTT.

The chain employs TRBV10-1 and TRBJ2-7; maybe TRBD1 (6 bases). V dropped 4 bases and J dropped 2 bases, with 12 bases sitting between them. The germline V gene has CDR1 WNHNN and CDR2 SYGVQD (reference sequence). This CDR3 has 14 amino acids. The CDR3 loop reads CASSAGTIPYEQYF. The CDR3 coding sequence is TGCGCCAGCAGTGCCGGGACAATTCCCTACGAGCAGTACTTC.

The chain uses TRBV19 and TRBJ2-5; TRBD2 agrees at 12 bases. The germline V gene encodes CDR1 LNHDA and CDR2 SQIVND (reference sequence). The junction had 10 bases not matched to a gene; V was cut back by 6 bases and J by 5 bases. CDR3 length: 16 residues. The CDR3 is CASSATSGGPRETQYF. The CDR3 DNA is TGTGCCAGTAGCGCGACTAGCGGGGGACCCAGGGAGACCCAGTACTTC. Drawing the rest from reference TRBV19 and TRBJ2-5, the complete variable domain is DGGITQSPKYLFRKEGQNVTLSCEQNLNHDAMYWYRQDPGQGLRLIYYSQIVNDFQKGDIAEGYSVSREKKESFPLTVTSAQKNPTAFYLCASSATSGGPRETQYFGPGTRLLVL.

Here the CDR3 reads CASSQVQGAYNEQFF. The CDR3 DNA reads TGCGCCAGCAGCCAAGTACAGGGGGCATACAATGAGCAGTTCTTC. The J gene is TRBJ2-1, the V gene TRBV4-1; 9 bases match TRBD1. This CDR3 has 15 amino acids. Germline values: CDR1 MGHRA, CDR2 YSYEKL. J was trimmed by 4 bases and V by 1 base; bases with no gene match: 2.

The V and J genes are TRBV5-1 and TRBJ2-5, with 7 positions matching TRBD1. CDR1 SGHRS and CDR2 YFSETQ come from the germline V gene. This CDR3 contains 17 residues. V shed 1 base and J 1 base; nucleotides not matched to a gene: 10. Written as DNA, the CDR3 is TGCGCCAGCAGCTTGAGTGACAGGGCGGGCATCCAAGAGACCCAGTACTTC. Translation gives CASSLSDRAGIQETQYF. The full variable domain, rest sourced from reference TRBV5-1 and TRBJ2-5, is KAGVTQTPRYLIKTRGQQVTLSCSPISGHRSVSWYQQTPGQGLQFLFEYFSETQRNKGNFPGRFSGRQFSNSRSEMNVSTLELGDSALYLCASSLSDRAGIQETQYFGPGTRLLVL.

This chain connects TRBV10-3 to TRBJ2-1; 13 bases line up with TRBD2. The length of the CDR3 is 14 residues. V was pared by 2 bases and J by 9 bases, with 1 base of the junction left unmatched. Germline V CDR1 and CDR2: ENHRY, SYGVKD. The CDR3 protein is CAISEGLAGVEQFF. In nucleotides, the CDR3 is TGTGCCATCAGTGAGGGACTAGCGGGGGTTGAGCAGTTCTTC.

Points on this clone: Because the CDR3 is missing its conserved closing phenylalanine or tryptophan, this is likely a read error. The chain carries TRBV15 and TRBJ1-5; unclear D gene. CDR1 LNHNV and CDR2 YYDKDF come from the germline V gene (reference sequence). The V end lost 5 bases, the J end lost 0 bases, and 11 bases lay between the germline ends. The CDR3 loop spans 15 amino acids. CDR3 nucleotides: TGTGCCACCAGCCGTTGGACTAATAGCAATCAGCCCCAGCATGTT. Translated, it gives CATSRWTNSNQPQHV.

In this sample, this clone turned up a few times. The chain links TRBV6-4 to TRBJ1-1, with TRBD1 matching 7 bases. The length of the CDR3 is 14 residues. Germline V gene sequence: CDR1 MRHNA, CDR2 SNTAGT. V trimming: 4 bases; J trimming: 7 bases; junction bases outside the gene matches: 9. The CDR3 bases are TGTGCCAGCAGTGCCTCATCGACAGGGTATGAAGCTTTCTTT. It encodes CASSASSTGYEAFF.

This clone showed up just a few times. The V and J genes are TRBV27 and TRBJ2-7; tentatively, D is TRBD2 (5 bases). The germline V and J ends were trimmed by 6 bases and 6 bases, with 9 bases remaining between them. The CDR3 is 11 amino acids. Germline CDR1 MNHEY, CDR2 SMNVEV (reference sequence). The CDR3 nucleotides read TGTGCCAGCAGCCTGGGGAGCGAGCAGTACTTC. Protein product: CASSLGSEQYF.

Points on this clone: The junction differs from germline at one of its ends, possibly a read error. The CDR3 spells CASSEEAGGSATQYF. The CDR3 region has the DNA TGTGCCTCGAGTGAGGAAGCGGGGGGATCGGCTACGCAGTATTTT. V gene TRBV30 combines with J gene TRBJ2-3, with 9 bases identical to TRBD2. Germline CDR1 GTSNPN, CDR2 SVGIG (reference sequence). CDR3 length equals 15 residues.

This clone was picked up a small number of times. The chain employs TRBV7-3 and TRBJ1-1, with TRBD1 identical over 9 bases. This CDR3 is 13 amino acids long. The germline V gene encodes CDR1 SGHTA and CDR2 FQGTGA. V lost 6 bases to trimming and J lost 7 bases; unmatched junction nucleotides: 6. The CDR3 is CASRLGTGSEAFF. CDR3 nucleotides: TGTGCCAGCAGACTTGGGACAGGGAGTGAAGCTTTCTTT.

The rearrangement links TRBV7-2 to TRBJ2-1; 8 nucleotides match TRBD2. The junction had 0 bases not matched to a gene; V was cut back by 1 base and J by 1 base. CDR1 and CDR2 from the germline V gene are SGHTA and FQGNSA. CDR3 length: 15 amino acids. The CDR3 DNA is TGTGCCAGCAGCTTAGGCGGGGGGTCCTACAATGAGCAGTTCTTC. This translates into CASSLGGGSYNEQFF.